The source of this T cell receptor beta chain is a study of immune evolution from preneoplasia to lung adenocarcinoma. H&E slides confirmed each diagnosis, reviewed by two pathologists independently. V was pared by 5 bases and J by 2 bases, with 4 bases of the junction left unmatched. Germline lookup yields CDR1 LNHNV and CDR2 YYDKDF (reference sequence). There are 14 residues in the CDR3. With respect to this clone: The antigen remains unidentified.

Assay: immunoSEQ multiplex PCR; the TCRdb copy retains only in-frame clones and omits some. The sample holds approximately 4,700 clones, around 90% seen once. Points from the study as a whole: Compared with EGFR-mutant or double wild-type lesions, KRAS-mutant nodules were more clonal. From normal lung to invasive adenocarcinoma, top clone frequencies appeared to decrease.

This sequence was found in a person aged 45-60 years with lung adenocarcinoma. The sample comprised FFPE invasive lung adenocarcinoma tissue. The gene calls are TRBV15 and TRBJ2-3, with TRBD1 matching over 7 bases. CDR3 in DNA: TGTGCCACCAGCGGGACAGATAACACAGATACGCAGTATTTT. Protein sequence: CATSGTDNTDTQYF.